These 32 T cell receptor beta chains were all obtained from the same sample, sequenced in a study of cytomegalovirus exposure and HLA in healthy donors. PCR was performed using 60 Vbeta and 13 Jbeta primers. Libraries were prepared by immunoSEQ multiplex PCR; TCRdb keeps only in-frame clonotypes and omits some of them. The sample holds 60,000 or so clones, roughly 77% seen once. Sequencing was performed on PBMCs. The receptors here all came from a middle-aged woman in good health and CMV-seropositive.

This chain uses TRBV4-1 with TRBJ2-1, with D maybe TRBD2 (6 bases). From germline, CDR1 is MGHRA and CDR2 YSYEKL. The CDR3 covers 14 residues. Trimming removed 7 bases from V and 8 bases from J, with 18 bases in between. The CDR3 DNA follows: TGCGCCAGCACGGGATTGGCGGGGTACGATGAGCAGTTCTTC. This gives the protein CASTGLAGYDEQFF.

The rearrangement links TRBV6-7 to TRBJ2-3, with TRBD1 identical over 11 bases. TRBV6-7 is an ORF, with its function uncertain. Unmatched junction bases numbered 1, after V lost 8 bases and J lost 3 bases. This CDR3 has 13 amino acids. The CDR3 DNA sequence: TGTGCCAGCCGGGACAGGGGGACAGATACGCAGTATTTT. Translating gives CASRDRGTDTQYF.

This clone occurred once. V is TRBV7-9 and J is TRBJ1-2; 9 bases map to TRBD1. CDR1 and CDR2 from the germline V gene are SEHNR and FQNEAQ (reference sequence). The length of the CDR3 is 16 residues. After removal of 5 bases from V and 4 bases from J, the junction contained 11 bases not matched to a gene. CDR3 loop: CASSITGGRSLYGYTF. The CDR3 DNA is TGTGCCAGCAGCATTACAGGGGGCCGGTCCCTCTATGGCTACACCTTC.

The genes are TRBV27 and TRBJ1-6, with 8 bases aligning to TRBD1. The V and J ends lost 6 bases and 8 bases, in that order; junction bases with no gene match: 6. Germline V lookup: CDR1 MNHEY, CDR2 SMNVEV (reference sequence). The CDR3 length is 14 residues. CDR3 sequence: CASRAGQADSPLHF. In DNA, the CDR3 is TGTGCCAGCAGGGCGGGACAGGCAGATTCACCCCTCCACTTT.

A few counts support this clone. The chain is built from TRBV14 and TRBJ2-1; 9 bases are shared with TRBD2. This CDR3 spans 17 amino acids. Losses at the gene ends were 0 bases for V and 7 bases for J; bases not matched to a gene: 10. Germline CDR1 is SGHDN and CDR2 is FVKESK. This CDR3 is CASSQDSLRGGENEQFF. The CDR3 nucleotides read TGTGCCAGCAGCCAAGACTCTTTGCGGGGGGGGGAAAATGAGCAGTTCTTC.

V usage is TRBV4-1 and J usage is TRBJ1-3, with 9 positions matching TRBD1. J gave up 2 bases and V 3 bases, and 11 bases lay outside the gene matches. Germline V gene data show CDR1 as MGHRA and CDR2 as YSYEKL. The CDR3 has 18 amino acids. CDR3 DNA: TGCGCCAGCAGCCACCGACTCCCACGACAGGGGGCTGGAAACACCATATATTTT. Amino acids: CASSHRLPRQGAGNTIYF.

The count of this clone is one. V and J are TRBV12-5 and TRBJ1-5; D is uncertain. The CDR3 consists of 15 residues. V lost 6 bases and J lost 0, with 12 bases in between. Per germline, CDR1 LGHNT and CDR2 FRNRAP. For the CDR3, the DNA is TGTGCTAGTGGAATAGACATTTATAGCAATCAGCCCCAGCATTTT. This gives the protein CASGIDIYSNQPQHF.

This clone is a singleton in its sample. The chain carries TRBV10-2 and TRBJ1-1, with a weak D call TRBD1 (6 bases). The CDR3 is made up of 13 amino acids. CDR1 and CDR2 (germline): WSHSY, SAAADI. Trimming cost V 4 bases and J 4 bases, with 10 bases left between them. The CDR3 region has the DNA TGCGCCAGCAGTGTTGGGGGCGGCACTGAAGCTTTCTTT. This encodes CASSVGGGTEAFF.

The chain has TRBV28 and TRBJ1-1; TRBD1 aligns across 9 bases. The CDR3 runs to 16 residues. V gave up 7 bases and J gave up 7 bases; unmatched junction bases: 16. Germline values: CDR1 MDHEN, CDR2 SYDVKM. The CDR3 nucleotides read TGTGCCAGCATTCCCCCCCCCGGGACAGGGAACGTTGAAGCTTTCTTT. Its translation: CASIPPPGTGNVEAFF.

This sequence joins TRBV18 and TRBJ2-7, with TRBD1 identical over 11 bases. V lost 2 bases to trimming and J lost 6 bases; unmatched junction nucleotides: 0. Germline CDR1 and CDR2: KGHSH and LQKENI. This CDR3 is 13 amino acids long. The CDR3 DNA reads TGTGCCAGCTCACCAGGGACAGGGGGCGAGCAGTACTTC. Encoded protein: CASSPGTGGEQYF. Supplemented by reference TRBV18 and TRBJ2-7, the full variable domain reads NAGVMQNPRHLVRRRGQEARLRCSPMKGHSHVYWYRQLPEEGLKFMVYLQKENIIDESGMPKERFSAEFPKEGPSILRIQQVVRGDSAAYFCASSPGTGGEQYFGPGTRLTVT.

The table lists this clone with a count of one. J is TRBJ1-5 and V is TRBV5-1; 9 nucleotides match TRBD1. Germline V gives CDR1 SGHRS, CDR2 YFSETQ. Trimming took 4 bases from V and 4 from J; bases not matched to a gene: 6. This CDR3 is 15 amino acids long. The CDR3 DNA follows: TGCGCCAGCAGCCCCGGGACAGGGATTAATCAGCCCCAGCATTTT. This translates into CASSPGTGINQPQHF.

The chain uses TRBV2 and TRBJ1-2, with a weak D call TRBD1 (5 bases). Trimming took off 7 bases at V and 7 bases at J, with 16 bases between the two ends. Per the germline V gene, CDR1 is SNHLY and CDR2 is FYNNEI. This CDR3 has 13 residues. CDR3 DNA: TGTGCCAGCACCTTGCAGGGCCGGTCTGGCTACACCTTC. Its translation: CASTLQGRSGYTF.

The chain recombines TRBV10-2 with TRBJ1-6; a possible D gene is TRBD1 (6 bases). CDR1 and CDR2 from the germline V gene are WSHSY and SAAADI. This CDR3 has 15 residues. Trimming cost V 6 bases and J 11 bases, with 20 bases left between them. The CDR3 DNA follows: TGCGCCAGCAGCGACAGGCCCCTGGGTATCCCACCCCTCCACTTT. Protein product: CASSDRPLGIPPLHF.

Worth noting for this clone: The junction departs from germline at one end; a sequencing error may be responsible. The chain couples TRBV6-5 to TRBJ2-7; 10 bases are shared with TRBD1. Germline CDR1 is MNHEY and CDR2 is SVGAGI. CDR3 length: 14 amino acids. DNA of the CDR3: TGTGTCAGCAGCCTGGGACAGGGGCCCTACGAGCAGTACTTC. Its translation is CVSSLGQGPYEQYF.

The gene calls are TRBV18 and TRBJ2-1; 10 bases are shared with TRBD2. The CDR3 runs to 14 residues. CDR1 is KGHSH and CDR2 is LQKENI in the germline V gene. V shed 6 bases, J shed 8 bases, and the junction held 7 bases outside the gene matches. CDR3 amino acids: CASSLAGEMDEQFF. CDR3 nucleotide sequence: TGTGCCAGCTCCCTAGCGGGGGAAATGGATGAGCAGTTCTTC. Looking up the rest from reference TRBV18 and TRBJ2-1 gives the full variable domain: NAGVMQNPRHLVRRRGQEARLRCSPMKGHSHVYWYRQLPEEGLKFMVYLQKENIIDESGMPKERFSAEFPKEGPSILRIQQVVRGDSAAYFCASSLAGEMDEQFFGPGTRLTVL.

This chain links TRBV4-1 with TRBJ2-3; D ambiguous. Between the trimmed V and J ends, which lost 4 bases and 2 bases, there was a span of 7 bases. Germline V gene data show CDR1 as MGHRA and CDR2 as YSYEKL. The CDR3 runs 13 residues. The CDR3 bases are TGCGCCAGCAGCCCGCTAATCACAGATACGCAGTATTTT. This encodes CASSPLITDTQYF.

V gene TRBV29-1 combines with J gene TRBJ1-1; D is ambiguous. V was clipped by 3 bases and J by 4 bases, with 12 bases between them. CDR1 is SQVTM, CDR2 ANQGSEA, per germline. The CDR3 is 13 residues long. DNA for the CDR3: TGCAGCGTTGATCGGAGGGTAGGCACTGAAGCTTTCTTT. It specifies CSVDRRVGTEAFF.

The CDR3 DNA follows: TGTGCCAGCACCCCACCCAGTCTACAGGGGTGGTTCTTC. This translates into CASTPPSLQGWFF. The chain employs TRBV6-5 and TRBJ2-1; 7 bases align to TRBD1. The CDR3 sequence is 13 residues long. Germline lookup yields CDR1 MNHEY and CDR2 SVGAGI. Losses at the gene ends were 7 bases for V and 15 bases for J; bases not matched to a gene: 15.

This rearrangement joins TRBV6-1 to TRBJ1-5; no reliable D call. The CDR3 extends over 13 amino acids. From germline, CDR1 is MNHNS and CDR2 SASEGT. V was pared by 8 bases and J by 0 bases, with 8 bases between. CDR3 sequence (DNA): TGTGCCAGCTTATTGAGTAGCAATCAGCCCCAGCATTTT. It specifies CASLLSSNQPQHF.

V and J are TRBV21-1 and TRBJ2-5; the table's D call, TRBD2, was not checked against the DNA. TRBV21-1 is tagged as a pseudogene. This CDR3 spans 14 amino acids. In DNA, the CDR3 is TGTGCCAGCAGCAAAACCGACTCGCCAGAGACCCAGTACTTC. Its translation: CASSKTDSPETQYF.

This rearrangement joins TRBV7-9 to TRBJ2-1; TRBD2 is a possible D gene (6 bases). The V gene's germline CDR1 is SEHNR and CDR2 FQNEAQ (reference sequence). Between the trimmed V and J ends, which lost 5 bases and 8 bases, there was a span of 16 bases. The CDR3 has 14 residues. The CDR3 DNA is TGTGCCAGCAGCCCCGTACGGGGGAGGTATGAGCAGTTCTTC. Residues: CASSPVRGRYEQFF.

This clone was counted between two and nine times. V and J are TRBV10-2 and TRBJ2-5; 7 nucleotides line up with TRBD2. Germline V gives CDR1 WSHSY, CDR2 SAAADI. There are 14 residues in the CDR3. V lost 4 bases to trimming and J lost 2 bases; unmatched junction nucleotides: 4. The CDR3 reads CASSGNSGQETQYF. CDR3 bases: TGCGCCAGCAGTGGTAATAGCGGGCAAGAGACCCAGTACTTC.

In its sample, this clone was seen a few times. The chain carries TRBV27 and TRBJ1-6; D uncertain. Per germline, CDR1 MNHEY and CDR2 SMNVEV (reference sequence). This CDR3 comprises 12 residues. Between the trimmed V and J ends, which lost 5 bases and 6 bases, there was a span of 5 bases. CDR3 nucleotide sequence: TGTGCCAGCAGTCCCGTTAATTCACCCCTCCACTTT. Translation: CASSPVNSPLHF.

For the CDR3, the DNA is TGTGCCAGCAGCTTGCGCCCCACCGACAGGGGTTCCGGGGAGCTGTTTTTT. Amino acids: CASSLRPTDRGSGELFF. The genes are TRBV5-6 and TRBJ2-2; TRBD1 aligns across 8 bases. This CDR3 has 17 amino acids. Germline V CDR1 and CDR2: SGHDT, YYEEEE. The V segment lost 1 base and the J segment 6 bases; nucleotides outside the gene matches: 11.

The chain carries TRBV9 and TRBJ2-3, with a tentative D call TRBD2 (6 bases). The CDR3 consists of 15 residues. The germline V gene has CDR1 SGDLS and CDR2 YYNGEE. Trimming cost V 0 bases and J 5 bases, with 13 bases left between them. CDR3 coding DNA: TGTGCCAGCAGCGTAGGGTCGGGGGTTGGAGATACGCAGTATTTT. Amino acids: CASSVGSGVGDTQYF.

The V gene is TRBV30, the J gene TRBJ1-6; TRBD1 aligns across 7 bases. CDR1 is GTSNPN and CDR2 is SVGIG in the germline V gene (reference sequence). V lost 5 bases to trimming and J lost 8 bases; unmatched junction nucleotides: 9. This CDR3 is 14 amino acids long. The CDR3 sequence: CAWGETGIHSPLHF. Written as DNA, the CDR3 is TGTGCCTGGGGGGAGACAGGGATACATTCACCCCTCCACTTT.

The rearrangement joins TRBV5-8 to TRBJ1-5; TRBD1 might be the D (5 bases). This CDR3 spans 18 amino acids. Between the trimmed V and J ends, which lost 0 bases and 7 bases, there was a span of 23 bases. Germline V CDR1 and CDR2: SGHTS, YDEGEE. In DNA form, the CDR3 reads TGTGCCAGCAGCTTGGGGGTGGGGGGGGTGGACTCTGTCCAGCCCCAGCATTTT. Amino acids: CASSLGVGGVDSVQPQHF. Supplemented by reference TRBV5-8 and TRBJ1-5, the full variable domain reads EAGVTQSPTHLIKTRGQQATLRCSPISGHTSVYWYQQALGLGLQFLLWYDEGEERNRGNFPPRFSGRQFPNYSSELNVNALELEDSALYLCASSLGVGGVDSVQPQHFGDGTRLSIL.

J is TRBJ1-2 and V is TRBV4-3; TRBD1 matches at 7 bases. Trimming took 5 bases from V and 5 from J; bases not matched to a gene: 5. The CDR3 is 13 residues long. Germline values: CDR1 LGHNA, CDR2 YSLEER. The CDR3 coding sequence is TGCGCCAGCAGCTGGGACAGTCAGTATGGCTACACCTTC. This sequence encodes CASSWDSQYGYTF.

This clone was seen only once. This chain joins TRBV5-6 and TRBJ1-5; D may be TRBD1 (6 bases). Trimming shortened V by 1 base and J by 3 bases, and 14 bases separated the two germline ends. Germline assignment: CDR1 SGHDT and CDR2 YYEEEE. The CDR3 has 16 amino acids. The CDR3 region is CASSLSRGAFNQPQHF. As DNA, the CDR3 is TGTGCCAGCAGCTTGTCTCGGGGGGCGTTCAATCAGCCCCAGCATTTT. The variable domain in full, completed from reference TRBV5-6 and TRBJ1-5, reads DAGVTQSPTHLIKTRGQQVTLRCSPKSGHDTVSWYQQALGQGPQFIFQYYEEEERQRGNFPDRFSGHQFPNYSSELNVNALLLGDSALYLCASSLSRGAFNQPQHFGDGTRLSIL.

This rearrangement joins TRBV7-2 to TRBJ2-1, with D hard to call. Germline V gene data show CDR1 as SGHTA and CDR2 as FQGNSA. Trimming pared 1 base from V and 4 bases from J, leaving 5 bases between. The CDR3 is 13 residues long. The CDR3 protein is CASSLVMYNEQFF. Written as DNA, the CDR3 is TGTGCCAGCAGCTTAGTTATGTACAATGAGCAGTTCTTC.

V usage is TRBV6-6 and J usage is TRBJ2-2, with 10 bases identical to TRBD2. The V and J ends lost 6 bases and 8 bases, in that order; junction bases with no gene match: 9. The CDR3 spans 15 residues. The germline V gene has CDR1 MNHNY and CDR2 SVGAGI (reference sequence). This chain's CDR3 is CASSRTSGQGGELFF. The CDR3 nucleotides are TGTGCCAGCAGCAGGACTAGCGGACAAGGAGGGGAGCTGTTTTTT.

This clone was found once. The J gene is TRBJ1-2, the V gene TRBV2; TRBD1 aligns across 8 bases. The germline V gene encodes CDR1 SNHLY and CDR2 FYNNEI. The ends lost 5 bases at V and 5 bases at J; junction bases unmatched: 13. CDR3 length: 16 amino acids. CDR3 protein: CASSIGQGQYQYGYTF. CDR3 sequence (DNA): TGTGCCAGCAGTATCGGACAGGGACAATACCAATATGGCTACACCTTC.